This T cell receptor (beta chain) was found in a study of spatial heterogeneity in lung cancer. This clonotype was seen at least ten times. The target antigen is unknown. Time point reported: blood at routine non-recurrence follow-up after resection. Unsorted whole RNA samples from tumor, nontumor lung or frozen PBMC were sequenced. TCRdb fed the 5' RACE reads into MiXCR, producing one record per CDR3 protein. The sample records about 50,000 distinct CDR3 sequences, less than 9% being singletons. The CDR3 is 12 residues long. V was cut by 5 bases and J by 4 bases, with 6 bases left in between. CDR1 and CDR2 (germline): LNHNV, YYDKDF (reference sequence). Study observations and caveats: Among blood samples, ubiquitous expanded tumor TCRs appeared more at resection than at follow-up.

The receptor's source is a female donor with early-stage non-small cell lung cancer. The specimen comprised PBMCs, sampled at follow-up. V usage is TRBV15 and J usage is TRBJ1-5, with no clear D. For the CDR3, the DNA is TGTGCCACCAGCCATGCAAATCAGCCCCAGCATTTT. It translates to CATSHANQPQHF.